This TCR beta chain was profiled in a study of T cell changes during pregnancy in multiple sclerosis. Using immunoSEQ multiplex PCR, the repertoire was profiled, and TCRdb retains in-frame clones only, with some absent. The table shows around 71,000 clones, with roughly 92% occurring only once. V was pared by 2 bases and J by 2 bases, with 10 bases between. There are 14 residues in the CDR3. Looked up from germline, CDR1 is MGHDK and CDR2 is SYGVNS. This chain connects TRBV25-1 to TRBJ2-7; tentatively, D is TRBD2 (6 bases). This specimen was peripheral blood, taken in the third trimester of pregnancy. The receptor comes from a female donor with multiple sclerosis, enrolled in a pregnancy study. CDR3 nucleotides: TGTGCCAGCAGTGAAATGGGAGGAGCCTACGAGCAGTACTTC. Translation gives CASSEMGGAYEQYF.